Listed below are T cell receptor beta chains from one sample, sequenced in a study of cytomegalovirus exposure and HLA in healthy donors. Profiled with immunoSEQ multiplex PCR; TCRdb holds only in-frame clones, not every one. The sample lists 73,000 or so clones, 90% to 95% occurring once. The sample taken for sequencing was PBMCs. All receptors derive from a woman in her late teens or twenties in good health and CMV-seropositive. Both conserved end residues are part of each CDR3. D genes are given only for firm matches. Clone size, where shown, is once, few, many, or a class for clones that have expanded.

d_call j_call v_call clone_size cdr3_aa cdr3_nt
TRBD1 TRBJ1-6 TRBV5-1 - CASSPTGTGTSANNSPLHF TGCGCCAGCAGCCCAACCGGGACAGGAACCTCGGCGAATAATTCACCCCTCCACTTT
TRBD2 TRBJ2-1 TRBV29-1 - CSVDGLAGRANEQFF TGCAGCGTTGATGGCCTAGCGGGAAGGGCCAATGAGCAGTTCTTC
TRBD1 TRBJ1-1 TRBV11-3 - CASSFKDRESPEAFF TGTGCCAGCAGCTTCAAGGACAGGGAAAGCCCTGAAGCTTTCTTT
- TRBJ2-7 TRBV7-9 - CASSSSTGLHLYEQYF TGTGCCAGCAGCTCATCAACAGGGCTTCATCTCTACGAGCAGTACTTC
TRBD2 TRBJ2-3 TRBV4-3 - CASSQEIGLAGGDTQYF TGCGCCAGCAGCCAAGAAATTGGACTAGCGGGGGGCGATACGCAGTATTTT
- TRBJ2-7 TRBV4-3 - CASSRGPQVLGSYEQYF TGCGCCAGCAGCCGAGGGCCCCAGGTCCTCGGATCATACGAGCAGTACTTC
TRBD1 TRBJ2-2 TRBV11-2 - CASSLRQGNTGELFF TGTGCCAGCAGCTTGAGACAGGGGAACACCGGGGAGCTGTTTTTT
- TRBJ1-2 TRBV28 - CASSLVPGPGYTF TGTGCCAGCAGTTTAGTTCCAGGGCCGGGCTACACCTTC
TRBD1 TRBJ1-6 TRBV6-5 - CASKKGQGISSPLHF TGTGCCAGCAAGAAGGGACAGGGTATAAGCTCACCCCTCCACTTT
- TRBJ2-2 TRBV6-5 - CASSYSTAGELFF TGTGCCAGCAGTTACTCAACGGCCGGGGAGCTGTTTTTT
TRBD1 TRBJ2-7 TRBV27 - CASSSRGRIGYEQYF TGTGCCAGCAGCTCAAGGGGGCGGATAGGCTACGAGCAGTACTTC
TRBD1 TRBJ2-7 TRBV5-4 - CASSLGAGQGREQYF TGTGCCAGCAGCTTGGGGGCCGGACAGGGGCGCGAGCAGTACTTC
TRBD2 TRBJ2-1 TRBV5-1 - CASSQMTSGSYNEQFF TGCGCCAGCAGCCAGATGACTAGCGGGTCCTACAATGAGCAGTTCTTC
- TRBJ1-1 TRBV27 - CASRTATMNTEAFF TGTGCCAGCAGGACAGCCACAATGAACACTGAAGCTTTCTTT
TRBD1 TRBJ2-1 TRBV9 - CASSTQGVTHNEQFF TGTGCCAGCAGCACACAGGGGGTGACCCACAATGAGCAGTTCTTC
- TRBJ2-2 TRBV5-1 - CASSRDPGYSFF TGCGCCAGCAGCCGGGATCCCGGGTATTCGTTTTTT
- TRBJ2-6 TRBV18 - CASSPKRGISGANVLTF TGTGCCAGCTCACCCAAGAGAGGGATCTCTGGGGCCAACGTCCTGACTTTC
- TRBJ2-1 TRBV4-3 - CASSQEVAVYNEQFF TGCGCCAGCAGCCAAGAGGTAGCGGTCTACAATGAGCAGTTCTTC
TRBD1 TRBJ2-3 TRBV27 - CASSLWVRGLGTDTQYF TGTGCCAGCAGTTTATGGGTCAGGGGGCTTGGGACAGATACGCAGTATTTT
- TRBJ1-5 TRBV15 - CATSRGAVNQPQHF TGTGCCACCAGCAGAGGGGCAGTCAATCAGCCCCAGCATTTT
- TRBJ1-1 TRBV28 - CASSLGTTGLMNTEAFF TGTGCCAGCAGTTTGGGGACGACAGGTCTCATGAACACTGAAGCTTTCTTT
TRBD2 TRBJ2-1 TRBV9 once CASSVAAGTSGVKQFF TGTGCCAGCAGCGTAGCTGCTGGGACTAGCGGGGTAAAGCAGTTCTTC
TRBD1 TRBJ2-2 TRBV2 - CASSVAQGGSGELFF TGTGCCAGCAGTGTAGCACAGGGGGGCTCCGGGGAGCTGTTTTTT
TRBD1 TRBJ1-6 TRBV7-8 - CASSLTGGYNSPLHF TGTGCCAGCAGCTTAACAGGGGGGTATAATTCACCCCTCCACTTT
TRBD1 TRBJ1-1 TRBV28 - CASSHPGTGGGEAFF TGTGCCAGCAGTCACCCCGGGACAGGGGGTGGTGAAGCTTTCTTT
- TRBJ1-6 TRBV4-1 - CASSPGLRNWNSPLHF TGCGCCAGCAGCCCCGGACTCCGAAATTGGAATTCACCCCTCCACTTT
- TRBJ2-1 TRBV9 - CASSVDGGMGRNEQFF TGTGCCAGCAGCGTAGATGGCGGGATGGGGCGCAATGAGCAGTTCTTC
- TRBJ2-3 TRBV28 - CASSFGGGRTDTQYF TGTGCCAGCAGTTTTGGCGGGGGCCGCACAGATACGCAGTATTTT
TRBD1 TRBJ1-5 TRBV12-5 once CASGLATGGNQPQHF TGTGCTAGTGGTTTGGCTACAGGGGGCAATCAGCCCCAGCATTTT
- TRBJ2-7 TRBV6-1 few CASSGGTVTYEQYF TGTGCCAGCAGTGGCGGGACAGTCACCTACGAGCAGTACTTC
- TRBJ1-6 TRBV30 - CAWSGDLVSPLHF TGTGCCTGGAGCGGGGATTTAGTTTCACCCCTCCACTTT
- TRBJ2-5 TRBV6-5 - CASSATGTPIETQYF TGTGCCAGCAGTGCGACCGGGACACCGATAGAGACCCAGTACTTC
- TRBJ1-5 TRBV6-5 - CASSPTGLSNQPQHF TGTGCCAGCAGCCCCACAGGGTTAAGCAATCAGCCCCAGCATTTT
- TRBJ2-3 TRBV7-9 - CASSLGSAGERTDTQYF TGTGCCAGCAGCTTAGGATCGGCCGGGGAGCGCACAGATACGCAGTATTTT
TRBD2 TRBJ2-3 TRBV11-2 - CASSTTSGRAGTDTQYF TGTGCCAGCAGCACGACTAGCGGGAGGGCCGGCACAGATACGCAGTATTTT
- TRBJ1-1 TRBV10-2 - CASSEVGMNTEAFF TGCGCCAGCAGTGAGGTCGGGATGAACACTGAAGCTTTCTTT
TRBD1 TRBJ1-1 TRBV30 - CAWTHDRVISTEAFF TGTGCCTGGACCCACGACAGGGTTATCAGCACTGAAGCTTTCTTT
TRBD2 TRBJ2-1 TRBV19 - CASSIGRTSGSKDEQFF TGTGCCAGTAGTATAGGGAGGACTAGCGGGAGTAAGGATGAGCAGTTCTTC
TRBD1 TRBJ1-3 TRBV7-2 once CASSSGTANSGNTIYF TGTGCCAGCAGCTCAGGGACAGCTAACTCTGGAAACACCATATATTTT
- TRBJ2-7 TRBV28 - CASSFGDYEQYF TGTGCCAGCAGTTTTGGAGACTACGAGCAGTACTTC
TRBD1 TRBJ2-2 TRBV19 - CASRDRVKTGELFF TGTGCCAGTAGGGACAGGGTCAAAACCGGGGAGCTGTTTTTT
TRBD2 TRBJ2-7 TRBV6-5 - CASSNSGRASYEQYF TGTGCCAGCAGTAATAGCGGGAGGGCGTCCTACGAGCAGTACTTC
- TRBJ1-1 TRBV19 - CASSIRGVSSNTEAFF TGTGCCAGTAGTATTCGGGGAGTATCGTCGAACACTGAAGCTTTCTTT
- TRBJ1-1 TRBV27 - CAASRGVNTEAFF TGTGCCGCTTCACGCGGGGTGAACACTGAAGCTTTCTTT
- TRBJ1-4 TRBV6-6 - CASSYSSGKGEKLFF TGTGCCAGCAGTTACTCTTCAGGGAAGGGTGAAAAACTGTTTTTT
TRBD2 TRBJ2-7 TRBV4-2 - CASSQDRPLAGDYEQYF TGTGCCAGCAGCCAAGATCGCCCACTAGCGGGAGACTACGAGCAGTACTTC
- TRBJ1-5 TRBV28 - CASSLSAGSVQPQHF TGTGCCAGCAGTTTGAGTGCGGGGAGTGTTCAGCCCCAGCATTTT
TRBD2 TRBJ2-1 TRBV5-1 - CASSPARAGGVNEQFF TGCGCCAGCAGCCCAGCTCGAGCGGGGGGGGTCAATGAGCAGTTCTTC
TRBD1 TRBJ1-5 TRBV2 - CASTRQGRNSNQPQHF TGTGCCAGCACTAGACAGGGGCGAAATAGCAATCAGCCCCAGCATTTT